In this sample, the clone carrying this T cell receptor (beta chain) turned up once. The antigen remains undetermined. Produced via immunoSEQ multiplex PCR; TCRdb's table is partial and in-frame only. Here the sample spans roughly 130,000 clones, about 90% being singletons. This specimen comes from a study of T cell responses to AZD1222 COVID-19 vaccine. Overall study results and limits: Dominant CD4 TCR responses targeted spike regions 160-218 and 743-854.

V lost 0 bases, J lost 9 bases, and 15 bases lay in between. This CDR3 is 14 amino acids long. Germline assignment: CDR1 GTSNPN and CDR2 SVGIG (reference sequence). The TCR originated in an adult in good health. The chain carries TRBV30 and TRBJ2-1; D gene ambiguous. The input for sequencing was peripheral blood, taken on day 0 of MenACWY control vaccination. Here the CDR3 reads CAWSVYQVGGEQFF. DNA for the CDR3: TGTGCCTGGAGTGTATATCAGGTGGGTGGTGAGCAGTTCTTC.